This T cell receptor (beta chain) was found in a study of cytomegalovirus exposure and HLA in healthy donors. Germline loops: CDR1 SEHNR, CDR2 FQNEAQ (reference sequence). The V gene end was trimmed by 5 bases and the J gene end by 6 bases; junction bases not matched to a gene: 12. This CDR3 has 15 amino acids. The study ran its PCR with 60 Vbeta and 13 Jbeta primers. Only in-frame clones appear in the TCRdb table, and some are missing; sequencing was by immunoSEQ multiplex PCR. The specimen's table records about 70,000 clones. On this clone itself: The antigen is unknown.

General study results and limits: Associated with HLA alleles at 0.05 false discovery rate in a later analysis were some 16,000 TCR beta sequences. Per published reports, the classifier diagnosed cytomegalovirus status with high specificity and sensitivity. Most likely, a cluster of highly shared sequence variants arose as a sequencing artifact.

The source of this sequence is a woman in her twenties or thirties in good health and CMV-seronegative. The sequencing sample was made of PBMCs. This chain links TRBV7-9 with TRBJ2-7, with 8 positions matching TRBD1. The CDR3 here is CASSPWIQGAAEQYF. CDR3 bases: TGTGCCAGCAGCCCATGGATCCAGGGGGCAGCCGAGCAGTACTTC.